This TCR beta chain is drawn from a study of T cells after yellow fever vaccination. Study information: SMART-Seq v4 Ultra Low Input prepared the low-cell-number fractions.

This clonotype was seen repeatedly, ten times or more. Its cognate antigen is unknown. Study-wide points: Clonotypes found in both CD4 and CD8 compartments made up a small share.

TCRdb analysed the 5' RACE reads with MiXCR anew, one entry per CDR3 protein. The profile shows more than 200,000 distinct CDR3 sequences, about 3.5% of them singletons. The germline gives CDR1 SGHDN, CDR2 FVKESK. The CDR3 has 15 amino acids. J gave up 4 bases and V 5 bases, and 8 bases lay outside the gene matches. The rearrangement uses TRBV14 and TRBJ1-1, with 9 bases aligning to TRBD1. The material sequenced was PBMCs, taken 15 days after the yellow fever booster vaccination. The sequence derives from a man aged 18 to 35 who received the YFV17D yellow fever vaccine. The CDR3 DNA follows: TGTGCCAGCAGCTCACAGGGGGCGCAGAGCACTGAAGCTTTCTTT. It translates to CASSSQGAQSTEAFF.